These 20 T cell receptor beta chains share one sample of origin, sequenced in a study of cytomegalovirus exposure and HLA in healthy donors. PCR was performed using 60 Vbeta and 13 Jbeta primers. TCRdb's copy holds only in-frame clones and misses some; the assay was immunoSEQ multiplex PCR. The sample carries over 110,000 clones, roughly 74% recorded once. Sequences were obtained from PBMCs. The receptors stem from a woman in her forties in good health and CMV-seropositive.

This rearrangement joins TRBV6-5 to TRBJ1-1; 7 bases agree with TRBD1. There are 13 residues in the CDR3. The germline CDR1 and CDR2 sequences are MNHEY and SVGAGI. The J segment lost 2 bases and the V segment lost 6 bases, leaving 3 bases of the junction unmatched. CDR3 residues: CASRGTANTEAFF. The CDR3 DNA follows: TGTGCCAGCAGGGGGACAGCCAACACTGAAGCTTTCTTT.

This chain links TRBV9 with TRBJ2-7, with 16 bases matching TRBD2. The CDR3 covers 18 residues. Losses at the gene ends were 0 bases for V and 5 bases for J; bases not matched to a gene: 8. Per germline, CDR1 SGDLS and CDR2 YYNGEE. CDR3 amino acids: CASSVGAGTSGRAHEQYF. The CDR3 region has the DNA TGTGCCAGCAGCGTAGGGGCCGGGACTAGCGGGAGGGCTCACGAGCAGTACTTC.

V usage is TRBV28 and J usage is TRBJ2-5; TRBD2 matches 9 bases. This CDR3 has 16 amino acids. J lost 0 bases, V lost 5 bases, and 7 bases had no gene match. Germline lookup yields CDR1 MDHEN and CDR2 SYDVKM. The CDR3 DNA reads TGTGCCAGCAGTCCAGGACTAGCGAGATACCAAGAGACCCAGTACTTC. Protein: CASSPGLARYQETQYF. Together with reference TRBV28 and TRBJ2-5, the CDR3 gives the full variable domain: DVKVTQSSRYLVKRTGEKVFLECVQDMDHENMFWYRQDPGLGLRLIYFSYDVKMKEKGDIPEGYSVSREKKERFSLILESASTNQTSMYLCASSPGLARYQETQYFGPGTRLLVL.

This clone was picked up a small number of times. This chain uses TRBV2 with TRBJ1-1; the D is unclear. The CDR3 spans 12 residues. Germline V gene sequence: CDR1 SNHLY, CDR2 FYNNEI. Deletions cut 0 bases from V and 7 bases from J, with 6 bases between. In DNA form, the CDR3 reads TGTGCCAGCAGTGAAGCGGGAGGTGAAGCTTTCTTT. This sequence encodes CASSEAGGEAFF.

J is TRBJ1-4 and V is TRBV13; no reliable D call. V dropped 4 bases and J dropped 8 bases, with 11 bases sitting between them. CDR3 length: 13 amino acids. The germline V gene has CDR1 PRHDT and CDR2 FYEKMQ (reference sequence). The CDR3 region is CASSSGRGEKLFF. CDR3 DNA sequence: TGTGCCAGCAGCTCCGGAAGAGGGGAAAAACTGTTTTTT.

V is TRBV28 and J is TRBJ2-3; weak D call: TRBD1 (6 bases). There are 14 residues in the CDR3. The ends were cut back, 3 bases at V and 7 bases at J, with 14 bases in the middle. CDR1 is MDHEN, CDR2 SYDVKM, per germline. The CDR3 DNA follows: TGTGCCAGCAGTTTTAGGCCACAGGGAAATACGCAGTATTTT. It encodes CASSFRPQGNTQYF.

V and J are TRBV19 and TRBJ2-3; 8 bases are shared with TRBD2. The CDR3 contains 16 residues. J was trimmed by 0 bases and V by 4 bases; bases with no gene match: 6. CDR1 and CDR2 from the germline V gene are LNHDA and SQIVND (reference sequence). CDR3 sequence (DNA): TGTGCCAGTAGTACCCTAGCGGGTACTAGCACAGATACGCAGTATTTT. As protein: CASSTLAGTSTDTQYF.

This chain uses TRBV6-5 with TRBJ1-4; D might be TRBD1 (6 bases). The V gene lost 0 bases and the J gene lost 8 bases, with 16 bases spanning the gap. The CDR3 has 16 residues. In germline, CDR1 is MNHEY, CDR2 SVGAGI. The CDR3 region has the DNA TGTGCCAGCAGTTACTCTATAAGGGGGTTCGGGGAAAAACTGTTTTTT. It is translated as CASSYSIRGFGEKLFF.

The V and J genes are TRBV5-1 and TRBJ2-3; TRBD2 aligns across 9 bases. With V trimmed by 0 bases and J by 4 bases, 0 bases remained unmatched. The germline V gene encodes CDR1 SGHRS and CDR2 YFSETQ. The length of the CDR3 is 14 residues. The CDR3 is CASSLGLAADTQYF. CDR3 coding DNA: TGCGCCAGCAGCTTGGGACTAGCGGCAGATACGCAGTATTTT.

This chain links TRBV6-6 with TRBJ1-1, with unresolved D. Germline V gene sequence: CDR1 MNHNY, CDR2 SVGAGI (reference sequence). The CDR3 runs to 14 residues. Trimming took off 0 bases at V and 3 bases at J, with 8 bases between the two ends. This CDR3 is CASSYSPGDTEAFF. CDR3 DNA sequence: TGTGCCAGCAGTTACTCGCCGGGTGACACTGAAGCTTTCTTT.

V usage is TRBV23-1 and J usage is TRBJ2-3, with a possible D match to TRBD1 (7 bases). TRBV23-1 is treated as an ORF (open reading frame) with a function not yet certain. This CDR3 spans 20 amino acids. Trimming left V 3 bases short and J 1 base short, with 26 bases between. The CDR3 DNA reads TGCGCCAGCAGTCAGCAGAAGCGGACAGGCCGGGGGTCTGGCACAGATACGCAGTATTTT. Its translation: CASSQQKRTGRGSGTDTQYF.

The CDR3 here is CASSEDLGLSAFF. As DNA, the CDR3 is TGTGCCAGCAGTGAAGACCTGGGACTATCAGCTTTCTTT. The gene calls are TRBV2 and TRBJ1-1, with D maybe TRBD1 (5 bases). V was shortened by 1 base and J by 10 bases, with 13 bases between the two germline ends. Germline CDR1 reads SNHLY; CDR2 reads FYNNEI. The CDR3 is 13 residues long.

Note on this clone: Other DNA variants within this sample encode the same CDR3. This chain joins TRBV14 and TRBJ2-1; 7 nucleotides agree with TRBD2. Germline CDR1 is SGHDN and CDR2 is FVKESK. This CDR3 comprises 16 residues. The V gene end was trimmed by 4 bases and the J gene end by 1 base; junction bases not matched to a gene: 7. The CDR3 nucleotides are TGTGCCAGCAGCCTCCTCGGCGGGAGTTCCTACAATGAGCAGTTCTTC. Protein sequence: CASSLLGGSSYNEQFF.

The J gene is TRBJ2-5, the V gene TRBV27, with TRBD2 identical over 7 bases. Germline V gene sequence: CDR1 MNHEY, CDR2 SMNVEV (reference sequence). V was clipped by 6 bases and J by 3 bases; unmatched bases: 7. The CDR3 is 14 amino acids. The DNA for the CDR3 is TGTGCCAGCAGACCAGCGGGGAAAAAAGAGACCCAGTACTTC. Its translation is CASRPAGKKETQYF.

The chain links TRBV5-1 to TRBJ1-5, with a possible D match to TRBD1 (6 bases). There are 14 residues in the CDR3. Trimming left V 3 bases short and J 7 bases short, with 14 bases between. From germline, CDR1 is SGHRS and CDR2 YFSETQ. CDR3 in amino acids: CASSSTGPGQPQHF. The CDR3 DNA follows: TGCGCCAGCAGCTCCACAGGGCCAGGCCAGCCCCAGCATTTT. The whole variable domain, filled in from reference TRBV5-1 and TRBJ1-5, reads KAGVTQTPRYLIKTRGQQVTLSCSPISGHRSVSWYQQTPGQGLQFLFEYFSETQRNKGNFPGRFSGRQFSNSRSEMNVSTLELGDSALYLCASSSTGPGQPQHFGDGTRLSIL.

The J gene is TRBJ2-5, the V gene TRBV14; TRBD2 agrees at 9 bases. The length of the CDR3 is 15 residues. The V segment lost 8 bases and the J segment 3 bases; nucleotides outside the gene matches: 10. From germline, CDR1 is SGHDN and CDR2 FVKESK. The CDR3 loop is CASYVPGLAKETQYF. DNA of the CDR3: TGTGCCAGCTACGTCCCGGGACTAGCAAAAGAGACCCAGTACTTC.

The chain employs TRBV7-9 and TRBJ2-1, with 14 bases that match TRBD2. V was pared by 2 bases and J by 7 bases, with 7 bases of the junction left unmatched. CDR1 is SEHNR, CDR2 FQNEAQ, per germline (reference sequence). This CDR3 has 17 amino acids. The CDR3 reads CASSLRTSGRIGNEQFF. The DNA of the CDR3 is TGTGCCAGCAGCTTAAGGACTAGCGGGAGGATTGGTAATGAGCAGTTCTTC.

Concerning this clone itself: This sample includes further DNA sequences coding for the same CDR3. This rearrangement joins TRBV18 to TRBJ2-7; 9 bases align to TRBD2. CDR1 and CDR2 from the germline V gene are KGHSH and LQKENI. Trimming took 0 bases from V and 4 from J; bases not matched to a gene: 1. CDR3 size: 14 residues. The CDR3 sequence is CASSPPSGSYEQYF. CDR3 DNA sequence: TGTGCCAGCTCACCACCTAGCGGGAGTTACGAGCAGTACTTC. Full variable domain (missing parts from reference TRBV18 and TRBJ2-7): NAGVMQNPRHLVRRRGQEARLRCSPMKGHSHVYWYRQLPEEGLKFMVYLQKENIIDESGMPKERFSAEFPKEGPSILRIQQVVRGDSAAYFCASSPPSGSYEQYFGPGTRLTVT.

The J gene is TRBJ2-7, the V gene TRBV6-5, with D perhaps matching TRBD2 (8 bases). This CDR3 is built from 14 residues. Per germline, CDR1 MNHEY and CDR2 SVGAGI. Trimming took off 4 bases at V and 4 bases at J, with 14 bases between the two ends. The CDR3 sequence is CASSLAGQLYEQYF. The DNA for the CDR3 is TGTGCCAGCAGTTTAGCGGGACAGCTGTACGAGCAGTACTTC.

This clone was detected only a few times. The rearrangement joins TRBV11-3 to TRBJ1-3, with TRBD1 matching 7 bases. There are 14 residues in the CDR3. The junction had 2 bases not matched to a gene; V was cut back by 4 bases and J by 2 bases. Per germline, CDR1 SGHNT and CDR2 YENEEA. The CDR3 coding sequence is TGTGCCAGCAGCTGGGGGACAGCTGGAAACACCATATATTTT. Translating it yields CASSWGTAGNTIYF. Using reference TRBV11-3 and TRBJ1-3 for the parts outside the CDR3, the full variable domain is EAGVVQSPRYKIIEKKQPVAFWCNPISGHNTLYWYLQNLGQGPELLIRYENEEAVDDSQLPKDRFSAERLKGVDSTLKIQPAELGDSAVYLCASSWGTAGNTIYFGEGSWLTVV.